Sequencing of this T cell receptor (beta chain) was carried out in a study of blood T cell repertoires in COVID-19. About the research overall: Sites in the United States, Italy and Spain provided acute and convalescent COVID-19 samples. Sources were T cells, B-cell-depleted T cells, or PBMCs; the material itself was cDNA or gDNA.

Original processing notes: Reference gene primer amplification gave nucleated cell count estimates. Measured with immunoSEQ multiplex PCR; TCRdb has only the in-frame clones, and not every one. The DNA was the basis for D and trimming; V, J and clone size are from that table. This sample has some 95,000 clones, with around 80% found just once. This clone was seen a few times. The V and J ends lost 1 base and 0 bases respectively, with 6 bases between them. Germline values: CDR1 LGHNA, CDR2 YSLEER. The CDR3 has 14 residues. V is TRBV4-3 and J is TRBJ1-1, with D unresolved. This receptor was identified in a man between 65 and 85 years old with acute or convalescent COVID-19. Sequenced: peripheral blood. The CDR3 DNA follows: TGCGCCAGCAGCCAAGGTTCCGTGAACACTGAAGCTTTCTTT. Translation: CASSQGSVNTEAFF.